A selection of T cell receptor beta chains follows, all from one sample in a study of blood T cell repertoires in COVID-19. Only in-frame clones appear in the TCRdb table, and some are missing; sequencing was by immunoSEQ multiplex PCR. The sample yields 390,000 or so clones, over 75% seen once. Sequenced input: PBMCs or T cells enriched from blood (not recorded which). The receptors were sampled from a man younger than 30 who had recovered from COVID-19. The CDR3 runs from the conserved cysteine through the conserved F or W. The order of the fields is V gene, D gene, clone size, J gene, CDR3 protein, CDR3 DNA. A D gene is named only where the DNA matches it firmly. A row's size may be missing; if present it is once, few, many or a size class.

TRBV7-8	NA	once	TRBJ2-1	CASSLIYSASHEQFF	TGTGCCAGCAGCTTAATATATTCGGCTAGTCATGAGCAGTTCTTC
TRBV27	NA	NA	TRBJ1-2	CASLGQSGYTF	TGTGCCAGCCTGGGACAAAGTGGCTACACCTTC
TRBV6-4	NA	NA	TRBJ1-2	CASSRGGRTLFTF	TGTGCCAGCAGCCGGGGAGGGCGGACCTTATTCACCTTC
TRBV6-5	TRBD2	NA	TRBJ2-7	CTSSGRSLNEQYF	TGTACCAGTAGCGGGAGGAGCCTAAACGAGCAGTACTTC
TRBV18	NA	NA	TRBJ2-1	CASSPLNSPQSGHEQFF	TGTGCCAGCTCACCACTAAATTCGCCACAGAGCGGCCATGAGCAGTTCTTC
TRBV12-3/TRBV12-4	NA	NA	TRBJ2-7	CASSLGRMDEQYF	TGTGCCAGCAGTTTAGGGAGAATGGACGAGCAGTACTTC
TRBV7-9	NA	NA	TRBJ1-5	CASSLASQPQHF	TGTGCCAGCAGCTTAGCTAGCCAGCCCCAGCATTTT
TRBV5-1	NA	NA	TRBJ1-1	CASSLVQMNTEAFF	TGCGCCAGCAGCTTGGTGCAGATGAACACTGAAGCTTTCTTT
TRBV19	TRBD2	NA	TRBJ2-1	CASSMGLASIYEQFF	TGTGCCAGTAGCATGGGACTAGCGAGTATCTATGAGCAGTTCTTC
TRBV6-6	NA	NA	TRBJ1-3	CASSYSGLENTIYF	TGTGCCAGCAGTTACTCGGGACTCGAGAACACCATATATTTT
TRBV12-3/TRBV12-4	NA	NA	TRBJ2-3	CASSPPTRDTQYF	TGTGCCAGCAGTCCACCGACTCGGGATACGCAGTATTTT
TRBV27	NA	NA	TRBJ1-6	CASSSTRERRNSPLHF	TGTGCCAGCAGTTCAACACGGGAACGACGGAATTCACCCCTCCACTTT
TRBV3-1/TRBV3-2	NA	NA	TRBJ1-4	CASSRTTGFGEKLFF	TGTGCCAGCAGCCGCACCACAGGGTTTGGCGAAAAACTGTTTTTT
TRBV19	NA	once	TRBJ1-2	CASSIDPEYGYTF	TGTGCCAGTAGTATAGATCCAGAATATGGCTACACCTTC
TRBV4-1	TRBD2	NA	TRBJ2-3	CASSQVYGGAGDTQYF	TGCGCCAGCAGCCAAGTTTACGGGGGGGCCGGAGATACGCAGTATTTT
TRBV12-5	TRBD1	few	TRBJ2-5	CASGLGGQGEETQYF	TGTGCTAGTGGTTTGGGGGGACAGGGGGAAGAGACCCAGTACTTC
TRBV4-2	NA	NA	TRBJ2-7	CASSQEEQAFSYEQYF	TGTGCCAGCAGCCAAGAAGAACAGGCTTTTTCCTACGAGCAGTACTTC
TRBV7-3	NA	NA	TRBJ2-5	CASSLAGQRQETQYF	TGTGCCAGCAGCTTAGCGGGACAGCGCCAAGAGACCCAGTACTTC
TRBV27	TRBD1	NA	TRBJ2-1	CASRSQGAGYNEQFF	TGTGCCAGCAGATCACAGGGGGCGGGGTACAATGAGCAGTTCTTC
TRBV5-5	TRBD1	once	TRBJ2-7	CASSLRNIQGANEQYF	TGTGCCAGCAGCCTGAGGAATATACAGGGGGCAAACGAGCAGTACTTC
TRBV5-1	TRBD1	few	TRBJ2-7	CASSPDRGANEQYF	TGCGCCAGCAGCCCGGACAGGGGCGCCAACGAGCAGTACTTC
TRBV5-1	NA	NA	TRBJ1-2	CASSLETGRDGYTF	TGCGCCAGCAGCTTGGAGACGGGGAGGGATGGCTACACCTTC
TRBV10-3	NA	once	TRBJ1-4	CAISEQGHEKLFF	TGTGCCATCAGTGAACAGGGTCATGAAAAACTGTTTTTT
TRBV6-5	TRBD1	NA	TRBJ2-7	CASSDRASYEQYF	TGTGCCAGCAGCGACAGGGCCTCCTACGAGCAGTACTTC
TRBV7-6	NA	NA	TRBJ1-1	CASSPAEVYTEAFF	TGTGCCAGCAGCCCAGCTGAGGTGTACACTGAAGCTTTCTTT
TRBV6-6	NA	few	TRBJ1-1	CASSRTGSDTEAFF	TGTGCCAGCAGCCGAACAGGATCCGACACTGAAGCTTTCTTT